The source of this TCR beta chain is a study of Ad26.COV2.S vaccination and SARS-CoV-2 variants. Study details: Enrollment placed the donor in the COV1001 Ad26.COV2.S trial arm. In the study, Ad26.COV2.S was injected intramuscularly once, or twice 56 days apart. Study-wide findings and caveats: Substantial breadth was reported for post-vaccination spike-specific CD8+ and CD4+ T cells.

Sample treatment: around 19 received Ad26.COV2.S at low or high dose, single or two shots; roughly 5 received placebo; per-sample allocation not given. Day 63 after the first injection of vaccine or placebo was the sampling time. The shot given was an Ad26 vector that makes Wuhan-strain SARS-CoV-2 spike. This clone showed up just once. Its antigen is currently unknown. This table comes from immunoSEQ multiplex PCR, and its TCRdb copy is limited to in-frame clones, with some not included. This sample carries some 420,000 clones, more than 75% of them seen once, and the ten largest clones take about 4%. V gave up 3 bases and J gave up 3 bases, with 23 bases separating them. Germline lookup yields CDR1 KGHSH and CDR2 LQKENI. CDR3 length: 18 amino acids.

The receptor comes from a person aged 18-60 years who received the Ad26.COV2.S COVID-19 vaccine or a placebo. Material: peripheral blood, obtained in a trial of Ad26.COV2.S vaccine versus placebo. The gene calls are TRBV18 and TRBJ1-1; perhaps TRBD1 as D (5 bases). DNA of the CDR3: TGTGCCAGCTCACCGGGAAGGGGATTAGGTCTAGGACACACTGAAGCTTTCTTT. Translated, it gives CASSPGRGLGLGHTEAFF.